These 5 T cell receptor beta chains were all obtained from the same sample, sequenced in a study of blood T cell repertoires in COVID-19. Measured with immunoSEQ multiplex PCR; TCRdb has only the in-frame clones, and not every one. The table has 75,000 to 95,000 clones, 80% to 85% seen once. The sequenced sample consisted of peripheral blood. These receptors all stem from a man between 60 and 70 years old with acute or convalescent COVID-19.

The chain joins TRBV27 to TRBJ1-5, with TRBD1 identical over 7 bases. Germline V lookup: CDR1 MNHEY, CDR2 SMNVEV (reference sequence). Trimming cost V 2 bases and J 0 bases; bases outside gene matches: 4. This CDR3 has 16 residues. CDR3 residues: CASSLGTAYSNQPQHF. In nucleotides, the CDR3 is TGTGCCAGCAGTTTAGGGACAGCCTATAGCAATCAGCCCCAGCATTTT.

This clone was recorded a few times. The V gene is TRBV18, the J gene TRBJ1-6; no reliable D call. The germline V and J ends were trimmed by 6 bases and 9 bases, with 15 bases remaining between them. CDR3 length: 14 amino acids. Germline CDR1 KGHSH, CDR2 LQKENI. The chain's CDR3 is CASSAETLGSPLHF. CDR3 in DNA: TGTGCCAGCTCCGCCGAGACATTGGGTTCACCCCTCCACTTT. Full variable domain (missing parts from reference TRBV18 and TRBJ1-6): NAGVMQNPRHLVRRRGQEARLRCSPMKGHSHVYWYRQLPEEGLKFMVYLQKENIIDESGMPKERFSAEFPKEGPSILRIQQVVRGDSAAYFCASSAETLGSPLHFGNGTRLTVT.

This chain joins TRBV30 and TRBJ1-5; the match to TRBD1 covers 8 bases. The V segment lost 5 bases and the J segment 1 base; nucleotides outside the gene matches: 4. Germline-derived CDR1 and CDR2 are GTSNPN and SVGIG (reference sequence). The CDR3 loop spans 14 amino acids. CDR3 coding DNA: TGTGCCTGGCAGGGGGCAGCAAGCAATCAGCCCCAGCATTTT. This gives the protein CAWQGAASNQPQHF.

The V call is TRBV30, the J call TRBJ1-1; 11 nucleotides align to TRBD1. The CDR3 extends over 12 amino acids. CDR1 and CDR2 (germline): GTSNPN, SVGIG (reference sequence). Germline trimming cut 8 bases from V and 11 bases from J; bases unmatched to any gene: 10. CDR3 in DNA: TGTGCCAGCGGACAGGGGGCGGTCAGGGCTTTCTTT. Protein: CASGQGAVRAFF.

In its sample, this clone was seen once. The V call is TRBV7-9, the J call TRBJ2-7; 7 bases match TRBD1. This CDR3 is built from 14 residues. The V gene end was trimmed by 5 bases and the J gene end by 3 bases; junction bases not matched to a gene: 7. Per germline, CDR1 SEHNR and CDR2 FQNEAQ (reference sequence). This CDR3 reads CASSPQTGFYEQYF. DNA for the CDR3: TGTGCCAGCAGCCCACAGACAGGGTTCTACGAGCAGTACTTC.